This T cell receptor beta chain stems from a study of blood T cell repertoires in COVID-19. Study as a whole: Spain, Italy and the United States supplied samples that represented acute and convalescent COVID-19.

Recruited during active infection, patients (from Seattle) were subsequently followed longitudinally. TCRdb's table, derived via immunoSEQ multiplex PCR, lists solely in-frame clones and lacks some. The data contain about 350,000 clones, approximately 86% of them singletons. The germline gives CDR1 SGHTA, CDR2 FQGTGA. Trimming stripped 5 bases from V and 4 bases from J, with 18 bases between. The CDR3 covers 16 residues. Specimen: peripheral blood. The clonotype comes from a woman aged 55-69 years with COVID-19, enrolled during active disease. The V gene is TRBV7-3, the J gene TRBJ2-1; a weak D match, TRBD2 (7 bases). Here the CDR3 reads CASSPLGGGGYNEQFF. For the CDR3, the DNA is TGTGCCAGCAGCCCCCTAGGAGGGGGGGGATACAATGAGCAGTTCTTC.